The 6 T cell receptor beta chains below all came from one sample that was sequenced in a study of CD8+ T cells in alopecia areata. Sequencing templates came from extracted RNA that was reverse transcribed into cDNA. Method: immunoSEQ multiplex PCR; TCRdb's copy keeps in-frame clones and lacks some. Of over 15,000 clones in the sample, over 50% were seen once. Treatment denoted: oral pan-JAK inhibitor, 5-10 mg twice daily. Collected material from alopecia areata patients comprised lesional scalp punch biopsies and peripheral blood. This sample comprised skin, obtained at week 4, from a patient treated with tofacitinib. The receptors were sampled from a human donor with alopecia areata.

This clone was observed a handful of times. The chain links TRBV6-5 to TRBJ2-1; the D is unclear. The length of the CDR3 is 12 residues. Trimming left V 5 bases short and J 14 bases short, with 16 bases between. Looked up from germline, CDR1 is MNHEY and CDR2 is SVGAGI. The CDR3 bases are TGTGCCAGCAGTACGGGCTGGAGTAACAAGTTCTTC. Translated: CASSTGWSNKFF.

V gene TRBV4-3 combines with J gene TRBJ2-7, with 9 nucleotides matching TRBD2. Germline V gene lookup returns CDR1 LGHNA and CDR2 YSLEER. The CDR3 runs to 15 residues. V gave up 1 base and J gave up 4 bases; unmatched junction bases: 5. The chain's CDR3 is CASSQVWLAGYEQYF. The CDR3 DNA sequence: TGCGCCAGCAGCCAAGTTTGGCTAGCGGGGTACGAGCAGTACTTC.

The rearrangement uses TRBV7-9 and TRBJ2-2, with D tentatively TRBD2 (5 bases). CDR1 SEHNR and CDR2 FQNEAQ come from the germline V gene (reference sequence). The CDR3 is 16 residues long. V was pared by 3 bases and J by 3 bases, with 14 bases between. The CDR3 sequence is CASSFPFGLHTGELFF. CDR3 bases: TGTGCCAGCAGCTTCCCATTCGGACTCCACACCGGGGAGCTGTTTTTT.

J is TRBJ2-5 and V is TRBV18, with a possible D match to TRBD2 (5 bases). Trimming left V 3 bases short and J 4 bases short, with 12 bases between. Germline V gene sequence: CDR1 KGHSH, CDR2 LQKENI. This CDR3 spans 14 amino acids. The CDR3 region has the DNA TGTGCCAGCTCACCTATAGCGTGGAGAGAGACCCAGTACTTC. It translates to CASSPIAWRETQYF.

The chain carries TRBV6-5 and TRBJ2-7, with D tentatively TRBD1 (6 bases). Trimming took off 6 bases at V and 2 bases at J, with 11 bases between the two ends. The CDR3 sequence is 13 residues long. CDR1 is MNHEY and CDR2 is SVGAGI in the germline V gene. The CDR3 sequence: CASRQGETYEQYF. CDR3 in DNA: TGTGCCAGCAGACAGGGTGAGACCTACGAGCAGTACTTC.

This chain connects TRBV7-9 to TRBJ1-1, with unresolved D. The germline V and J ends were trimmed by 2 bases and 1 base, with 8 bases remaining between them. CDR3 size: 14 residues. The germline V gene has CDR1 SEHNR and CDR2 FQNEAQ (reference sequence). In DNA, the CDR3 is TGTGCCAGCAGCTTACTCGCACAGAACACTGAAGCTTTCTTT. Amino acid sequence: CASSLLAQNTEAFF.